The present T cell receptor beta chain was sequenced within a study of T-cell memory formation after mild COVID-19. It was 5'RACE with constant-segment primers that produced the TCR alpha and TCR beta cDNA libraries, which carried sample barcodes and UMIs. TCRdb independently ran MiXCR on the 5' RACE reads; one entry per CDR3 protein. The repertoire holds hundreds of thousands of distinct CDR3 sequences, with about 23% as singletons. Study-wide points: Balance between CD4 and CD8 was seen in clones contracting day 15 to 85, and a CD4+ lean was seen in later expanders. CD4+ contracting clones lay mainly in CM and EM, CD8+ ones in EMRA.

This clonotype showed up just a few times. Its antigen remains unknown. The material sequenced was PBMCs or a T cell subset sorted from them (not recorded which). The source is an adult woman who had mild COVID-19 (a few samples of this study predate the infection). Cell type and time point are not known.

CDR3 bases: TGTGCCAGCAGTTTGGTAGGGTCCAGTCGTCCGTATTTT. Protein: CASSLVGSSRPYF. V usage is TRBV12-3 or TRBV12-4 and J usage is TRBJ2-3; D unclear. V was shortened by 3 bases and J by 14 bases, with 18 bases between the two germline ends. The CDR3 contains 13 residues.